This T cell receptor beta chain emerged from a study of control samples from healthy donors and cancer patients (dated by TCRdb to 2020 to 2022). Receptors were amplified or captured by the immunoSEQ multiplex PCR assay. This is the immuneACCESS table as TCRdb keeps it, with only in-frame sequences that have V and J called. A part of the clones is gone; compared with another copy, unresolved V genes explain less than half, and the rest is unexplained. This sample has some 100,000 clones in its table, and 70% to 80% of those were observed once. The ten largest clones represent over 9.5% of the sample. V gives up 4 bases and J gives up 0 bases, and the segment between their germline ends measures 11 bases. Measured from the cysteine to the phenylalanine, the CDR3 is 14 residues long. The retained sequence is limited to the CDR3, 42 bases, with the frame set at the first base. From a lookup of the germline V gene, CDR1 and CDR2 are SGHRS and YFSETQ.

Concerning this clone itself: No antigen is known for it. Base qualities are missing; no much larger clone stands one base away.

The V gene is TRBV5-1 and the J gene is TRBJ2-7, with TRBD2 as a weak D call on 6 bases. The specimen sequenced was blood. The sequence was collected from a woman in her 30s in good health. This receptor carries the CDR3 CASSHAGSSYEQYF. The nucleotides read TGCGCCAGCAGCCACGCGGGGAGCTCCTACGAGCAGTACTTC.